One sample yielded the 30 T cell receptor beta chains listed below, sequenced in a study of CD8+ T cells in alopecia areata. Treatment given: oral pan-JAK inhibitor, 5-10 mg twice daily. RNA extraction was followed by reverse transcription into cDNA, which acted as the sequencing template. The table came from immunoSEQ multiplex PCR; TCRdb's copy has only in-frame clones and leaves some out. The sample contains fewer than 150,000 clones, around four fifths of which appear only once. The source was CD8+ T cells sorted from blood, collected at week 4, from a patient treated with tofacitinib. These receptors were taken from a human donor with alopecia areata.

V is TRBV10-3 and J is TRBJ1-2; 7 bases map to TRBD1. CDR3 length: 16 residues. The junction had 6 bases not matched to a gene; V was cut back by 0 bases and J by 2 bases. Per germline, CDR1 ENHRY and CDR2 SYGVKD. CDR3 coding DNA: TGTGCCATCAGTGAGTCTCCACAGGGGAGAAACTATGGCTACACCTTC. Its protein is CAISESPQGRNYGYTF.

V usage is TRBV4-3 and J usage is TRBJ1-5; D not resolved. The CDR3 totals 14 residues. V lost 4 bases, J lost 2 bases, and 9 bases lay in between. Germline V gene data show CDR1 as LGHNA and CDR2 as YSLEER. The CDR3 sequence is CASSPGMGNQPQHF. CDR3 DNA sequence: TGCGCCAGCAGCCCAGGAATGGGCAATCAGCCCCAGCATTTT.

The chain couples TRBV9 to TRBJ2-4, with 11 bases lining up with TRBD2. This CDR3 region has 16 residues. Looked up from germline, CDR1 is SGDLS and CDR2 is YYNGEE. Unmatched junction bases numbered 6, after V lost 4 bases and J lost 3 bases. CDR3 region: CASSPGLAGHKNIQYF. DNA of the CDR3: TGTGCCAGCAGCCCAGGACTAGCGGGTCACAAAAACATTCAGTACTTC.

The chain couples TRBV4-2 to TRBJ2-3, with 12 bases identical to TRBD2. V dropped 6 bases and J dropped 3; count of bases not matched to a gene: 1. Germline V gives CDR1 LGHNA, CDR2 YNFKEQ. There are 14 residues in the CDR3. The CDR3, as DNA: TGTGCCAGCAGTACTAGCGGGGGGACAGATACGCAGTATTTT. Its translation: CASSTSGGTDTQYF.

The CDR3 protein is CASSPPRGGVSYNEQFF. Written as DNA, the CDR3 is TGTGCCAGCAGCCCACCCCGCGGGGGGGTTTCCTACAATGAGCAGTTCTTC. The chain uses TRBV7-2 and TRBJ2-1, with TRBD2 matching over 9 bases. This CDR3 is built from 17 residues. Trimming took 5 bases from V and 1 from J; bases not matched to a gene: 9. Germline V CDR1 and CDR2: SGHTA, FQGNSA.

A word on this clone: The sample has other DNA sequences that encode this CDR3 too. This chain's CDR3 is CASSPGQGYNEQFF. The CDR3 DNA follows: TGTGCCAGCAGCCCGGGACAGGGGTACAATGAGCAGTTCTTC. The V gene is TRBV5-6, the J gene TRBJ2-1, with 10 bases that match TRBD1. J lost 4 bases, V lost 4 bases, and 2 bases had no gene match. Germline lookup yields CDR1 SGHDT and CDR2 YYEEEE. This CDR3 comprises 14 residues.

The chain has TRBV10-3 and TRBJ2-1; 7 bases line up with TRBD1. The junction had 12 bases not matched to a gene; V was cut back by 3 bases and J by 7 bases. The germline V gene encodes CDR1 ENHRY and CDR2 SYGVKD. The CDR3 runs 16 residues. The CDR3 DNA follows: TGTGCCATCAGTGAAACCCCACAGGGGTTTGAAAATGAGCAGTTCTTC. Its translation: CAISETPQGFENEQFF.

Concerning this clone: Within the sample, other DNA sequences also encode this same CDR3. This chain connects TRBV4-2 to TRBJ2-7, with 8 bases aligning to TRBD2. Looked up from germline, CDR1 is LGHNA and CDR2 is YNFKEQ. V gave up 0 bases and J gave up 1 base; unmatched junction bases: 5. This CDR3 comprises 16 residues. CDR3 sequence (DNA): TGTGCCAGCAGCCAAGAGAGTAGCGGGGCTTCCTACGAGCAGTACTTC. Translating it yields CASSQESSGASYEQYF.

The genes are TRBV6-1 and TRBJ2-1, with TRBD2 identical over 8 bases. Germline CDR1 reads MNHNS; CDR2 reads SASEGT. The length of the CDR3 is 14 residues. The trim removed 4 bases at V and 3 bases at J, leaving 2 bases unmatched. CDR3 residues: CASSASGGYNEQFF. The CDR3 DNA is TGTGCCAGCAGTGCAAGCGGGGGCTACAATGAGCAGTTCTTC.

This chain connects TRBV30 to TRBJ2-7; 8 bases are shared with TRBD1. This CDR3 is built from 15 residues. The V and J ends lost 5 bases and 2 bases, in that order; junction bases with no gene match: 11. Germline loops: CDR1 GTSNPN, CDR2 SVGIG (reference sequence). CDR3 residues: CAWDPTGTGAYEQYF. The CDR3 DNA reads TGTGCCTGGGATCCAACCGGGACAGGCGCCTACGAGCAGTACTTC. The full variable domain, its missing parts supplied by reference TRBV30 and TRBJ2-7, is SQTIHQWPATLVQPVGSPLSLECTVEGTSNPNLYWYRQAAGRGLQLLFYSVGIGQISSEVPQNLSASRPQDRQFILSSKKLLLSDSGFYLCAWDPTGTGAYEQYFGPGTRLTVT.

The chain joins TRBV13 to TRBJ2-7, with 7 bases that match TRBD1. This CDR3 is built from 13 residues. The germline CDR1 and CDR2 sequences are PRHDT and FYEKMQ (reference sequence). With V trimmed by 5 bases and J by 3 bases, 4 bases remained unmatched. The DNA of the CDR3 is TGTGCCAGCAGCCCGGGACAGAGCTACGAGCAGTACTTC. Its protein product is CASSPGQSYEQYF.

This clone was observed a few times. The chain has TRBV19 and TRBJ1-2, with unresolved D. From germline, CDR1 is LNHDA and CDR2 SQIVND (reference sequence). The CDR3 has 13 residues. Trimming left V 5 bases short and J 4 bases short, with 11 bases between. This CDR3 reads CASSAGPPYGYTF. CDR3 nucleotides: TGTGCCAGTAGTGCGGGCCCCCCCTATGGCTACACCTTC.

V usage is TRBV6-5 and J usage is TRBJ2-5, with unresolved D. The J call is doubtful: the DNA matches TRBJ2-7 better. The CDR3 is 14 amino acids. Germline V lookup: CDR1 MNHEY, CDR2 SVGAGI. The CDR3 DNA reads TGTGCCAGCAGTTCTCGGACCGATTCCTACGAGCAGTACTTC. Protein sequence: CASSSRTDSYEQYF.

V gene TRBV6-5 combines with J gene TRBJ2-2; D remains ambiguous. The germline CDR1 and CDR2 sequences are MNHEY and SVGAGI. The CDR3 is made up of 14 amino acids. The V and J ends lost 0 bases and 5 bases respectively, with 7 bases between them. The DNA for the CDR3 is TGTGCCAGCAGTTACTCAGTCGGGACCGGGGAGCTGTTTTTT. Protein: CASSYSVGTGELFF.

The chain is built from TRBV4-3 and TRBJ2-4, with 8 bases matching TRBD2. Trimming at V came to 2 bases and at J to 3 bases, leaving 12 bases not matched to a gene. Germline V lookup: CDR1 LGHNA, CDR2 YSLEER. This CDR3 has 18 amino acids. The CDR3 region has the DNA TGCGCCAGCAGCCAATTCGAAGCCGGGGGGGCAGTCAAAAACATTCAGTACTTC. Its protein is CASSQFEAGGAVKNIQYF.

This chain connects TRBV7-9 to TRBJ1-1; D possibly corresponds to TRBD1 (6 bases). Germline V CDR1 and CDR2: SEHNR, FQNEAQ (reference sequence). The CDR3 covers 17 residues. The V gene lost 1 base and the J gene lost 3 bases, with 18 bases spanning the gap. This CDR3 is CASSLEKREGVDTEAFF. CDR3 nucleotide sequence: TGTGCCAGCAGCTTAGAGAAGAGGGAGGGGGTCGACACTGAAGCTTTCTTT. Full variable domain (remainder filled in from reference TRBV7-9 and TRBJ1-1): DTGVSQNPRHKITKRGQNVTFRCDPISEHNRLYWYRQTLGQGPEFLTYFQNEAQLEKSRLLSDRFSAERPKGSFSTLEIQRTEQGDSAMYLCASSLEKREGVDTEAFFGQGTRLTVV.

CDR3 DNA: TGTGCCAGCAGCCCATCAGCCGGGACAAGGGAAGAGCAGTTCTTC. Translated: CASSPSAGTREEQFF. This sequence joins TRBV7-2 and TRBJ2-1, with D possibly TRBD1 on 6 matching bases. CDR1 SGHTA and CDR2 FQGNSA come from the germline V gene. This CDR3 has 15 amino acids. Deletions cut 5 bases from V and 10 bases from J, with 21 bases between.

The chain combines TRBV13 with TRBJ2-3; 13 nucleotides line up with TRBD2. CDR1 is PRHDT, CDR2 FYEKMQ, per germline (reference sequence). The CDR3 contains 16 residues. V shed 5 bases, J shed 5 bases, and the junction held 7 bases outside the gene matches. CDR3: CASSPLAGGHVDTQYF. The CDR3 region has the DNA TGTGCCAGCAGCCCACTAGCGGGGGGGCATGTAGATACGCAGTATTTT. The full variable domain, in which reference TRBV13 and TRBJ2-3 provide the parts outside the CDR3, is AAGVIQSPRHLIKEKRETATLKCYPIPRHDTVYWYQQGPGQDPQFLISFYEKMQSDKGSIPDRFSAQQFSDYHSELNMSSLELGDSALYFCASSPLAGGHVDTQYFGPGTRLTVL.

The chain joins TRBV11-2 to TRBJ2-3, with a tentative D call TRBD1 (5 bases). V lost 5 bases and J 7 bases, leaving 13 bases between the germline ends. Germline-derived CDR1 and CDR2 are SGHAT and FQNNGV. This CDR3 comprises 13 residues. CDR3 DNA: TGTGCCAGCAGCCCAAGACAGCCCAATACGCAGTATTTT. This encodes CASSPRQPNTQYF.

V usage is TRBV5-1 and J usage is TRBJ2-1; possibly TRBD2 for D (7 bases). CDR3 length: 14 residues. V was cut by 1 base and J by 5 bases, with 10 bases left in between. Germline CDR1 is SGHRS and CDR2 is YFSETQ. The CDR3 bases are TGCGCCAGCAGCTTGAACGGGGGGCACAATGAGCAGTTCTTC. Protein: CASSLNGGHNEQFF.

The chain combines TRBV6-5 with TRBJ1-1; the D gene is possibly TRBD1 (6 bases). The CDR3 loop spans 15 amino acids. The germline gives CDR1 MNHEY, CDR2 SVGAGI. V dropped 1 base and J dropped 3 bases, with 12 bases sitting between them. The CDR3 sequence is CASSYYPGVDTEAFF. The CDR3 DNA is TGTGCCAGCAGTTACTACCCAGGGGTGGACACTGAAGCTTTCTTT.

The J gene is TRBJ2-1, the V gene TRBV19; TRBD1 matches 8 bases. The germline CDR1 and CDR2 sequences are LNHDA and SQIVND (reference sequence). V was pared by 4 bases and J by 4 bases, with 3 bases of the junction left unmatched. The CDR3 spans 14 residues. The CDR3 sequence: CASSTGQAYNEQFF. The DNA for the CDR3 is TGTGCCAGTAGTACGGGACAGGCGTACAATGAGCAGTTCTTC.

The chain joins TRBV2 to TRBJ1-6; TRBD1 matches at 7 bases. This CDR3 is 13 amino acids long. CDR1 is SNHLY and CDR2 is FYNNEI in the germline V gene. The V segment lost 9 bases and the J segment 10 bases; nucleotides outside the gene matches: 9. CDR3 DNA sequence: TGTGCCAGGAGAACCAGGGGGGAGTCACCCCTCCACTTT. Its translation is CARRTRGESPLHF.

The count of this clone is one. The chain links TRBV7-9 to TRBJ1-1; the match to TRBD1 covers 7 bases. Germline trimming cut 3 bases from V and 11 bases from J; bases unmatched to any gene: 6. From germline, CDR1 is SEHNR and CDR2 FQNEAQ (reference sequence). The length of the CDR3 is 12 residues. This CDR3 reads CASSFADRLAFF. As DNA, the CDR3 is TGTGCCAGCAGCTTCGCGGACAGGCTGGCTTTCTTT.

The CDR3 DNA sequence: TGTGCCAGCAGCCCTACGACAGGGAGCACAGATACGCAGTATTTT. Translating gives CASSPTTGSTDTQYF. This chain links TRBV7-6 with TRBJ2-3; 7 bases are shared with TRBD1. Germline lookup yields CDR1 SGHVS and CDR2 FNYEAQ. There are 15 residues in the CDR3. Trimming took 5 bases from V and 0 from J; bases not matched to a gene: 5. The whole variable domain, remainder taken from reference TRBV7-6 and TRBJ2-3, is GAGVSQSPRYKVTKRGQDVALRCDPISGHVSLYWYRQALGQGPEFLTYFNYEAQQDKSGLPNDRFSAERPEGSISTLTIQRTEQRDSAMYRCASSPTTGSTDTQYFGPGTRLTVL.

The chain combines TRBV7-9 with TRBJ2-3; D is tentatively TRBD1 or TRBD2 (6 bases each). The germline V and J ends were trimmed by 4 bases and 6 bases, with 20 bases remaining between them. Germline loops: CDR1 SEHNR, CDR2 FQNEAQ (reference sequence). CDR3 size: 16 residues. For the CDR3, the DNA is TGTGCCAGCAGCTCTGGGTGGGGGGCCGCCATGGATACGCAGTATTTT. Its protein is CASSSGWGAAMDTQYF. Filled out from reference TRBV7-9 and TRBJ2-3, the complete variable domain reads DTGVSQNPRHKITKRGQNVTFRCDPISEHNRLYWYRQTLGQGPEFLTYFQNEAQLEKSRLLSDRFSAERPKGSFSTLEIQRTEQGDSAMYLCASSSGWGAAMDTQYFGPGTRLTVL.

The count of this clone is one. The rearrangement links TRBV29-1 to TRBJ2-3; D is unclear. The length of the CDR3 is 10 residues. V lost 3 bases and J lost 5, with 3 bases in between. The V gene's germline CDR1 is SQVTM and CDR2 ANQGSEA. In DNA form, the CDR3 reads TGCAGCGTTGAGGTAGATACGCAGTATTTT. This gives the protein CSVEVDTQYF.

This chain links TRBV7-9 with TRBJ2-5; the D call may be TRBD1 or TRBD2 (6 bases each). Germline V gives CDR1 SEHNR, CDR2 FQNEAQ (reference sequence). This CDR3 has 13 amino acids. V dropped 3 bases and J dropped 3 bases, with 8 bases sitting between them. The CDR3 nucleotides read TGTGCCAGCAGCTTGGAGGGGGAAGAGACCCAGTACTTC. This sequence encodes CASSLEGEETQYF. Full variable domain (missing parts from reference TRBV7-9 and TRBJ2-5): DTGVSQNPRHKITKRGQNVTFRCDPISEHNRLYWYRQTLGQGPEFLTYFQNEAQLEKSRLLSDRFSAERPKGSFSTLEIQRTEQGDSAMYLCASSLEGEETQYFGPGTRLLVL.

The chain recombines TRBV4-1 with TRBJ2-5, with TRBD2 identical over 13 bases. Germline-derived CDR1 and CDR2 are MGHRA and YSYEKL. V shed 5 bases, J shed 1 base, and the junction held 16 bases outside the gene matches. The CDR3 is 20 amino acids. CDR3 region: CASSLRTWTSGGDSQETQYF. In nucleotides, the CDR3 is TGCGCCAGCAGCTTAAGGACTTGGACTAGCGGGGGAGACAGCCAAGAGACCCAGTACTTC.

V usage is TRBV4-1 and J usage is TRBJ1-1; D uncertain. Germline CDR1 and CDR2: MGHRA and YSYEKL. The CDR3 runs 14 residues. V gave up 4 bases and J gave up 1 base, with 10 bases separating them. The CDR3 DNA follows: TGCGCCAGCAGCCTCGCTACGGGGAACACTGAAGCTTTCTTT. Translating it yields CASSLATGNTEAFF.